The table lists the clone carrying this T cell receptor (beta chain) with a count of one. The entry originates in a study of blood T cell repertoires in COVID-19. Study details: Nucleic acid was either cDNA or gDNA, and it came from T cells, B-cell-depleted T cells, or PBMCs.

This table comes from immunoSEQ multiplex PCR, and its TCRdb copy is limited to in-frame clones, with some not included. In the table there are some 400,000 clones, roughly 86% of which are singletons. Trimming shortened V by 4 bases and J by 5 bases, and 11 bases separated the two germline ends. The V gene's germline CDR1 is SGHDN and CDR2 FVKESK. The CDR3 contains 13 residues. This TCR was recovered from a human donor in a cohort sampled during active COVID-19. The sequenced material came from peripheral blood. The gene calls are TRBV14 and TRBJ1-2; possibly TRBD1 for D (6 bases). CDR3 DNA: TGTGCCAGCAGCCCTTGGACAGAGTATGGCTACACCTTC. Translation: CASSPWTEYGYTF.